These 14 T cell receptor beta chains were sequenced from one sample in a study of early T cells in non-severe SARS-CoV-2 infection. TCRdb reanalysed the 5' RACE reads using MiXCR and keeps one entry per CDR3 protein. This table holds fewer than 85,000 distinct CDR3 sequences, around 11% found once. Material: whole blood, obtained at baseline. The receptor source for this set is an adult who was a healthcare worker with PCR-confirmed SARS-CoV-2 infection or an uninfected control (not recorded which).

A few counts support this clonotype. This sequence joins TRBV2 and TRBJ2-5; D possibly corresponds to TRBD1 (6 bases). This CDR3 has 14 residues. The germline CDR1 and CDR2 sequences are SNHLY and FYNNEI. V was clipped by 6 bases and J by 2 bases, with 13 bases between them. CDR3 nucleotides: TGTGCCAGCAGCACTGGACAGACTCAAGAGACCCAGTACTTC. It is translated as CASSTGQTQETQYF.

The CDR3 coding sequence is TGTGCCAGCAGCTTTTTGGGGACCGAACATCAGCCCCAGCATTTT. Amino acid sequence: CASSFLGTEHQPQHF. The chain carries TRBV12-3 or TRBV12-4 and TRBJ1-5; D is perhaps TRBD1 (5 bases). V shed 6 bases and J shed 5 bases, with 17 bases lying between them. CDR3 length equals 15 residues.

This clonotype was picked up a small number of times. The gene calls are TRBV7-9 and TRBJ1-4; D is ambiguous. This CDR3 is 13 amino acids long. Germline V gene sequence: CDR1 SEHNR, CDR2 FQNEAQ (reference sequence). Between the trimmed V and J ends, which lost 1 base and 7 bases, there was a span of 7 bases. Written as DNA, the CDR3 is TGTGCCAGCAGCTTAGGCGCATCTGAAAAACTGTTTTTT. This sequence encodes CASSLGASEKLFF.

V usage is TRBV15 and J usage is TRBJ2-3, with TRBD2 identical over 9 bases. The V segment lost 3 bases and the J segment 5 bases; nucleotides outside the gene matches: 9. This CDR3 spans 16 amino acids. Germline V CDR1 and CDR2: LNHNV, YYDKDF (reference sequence). This CDR3 is CATSRLGAGGQDTQYF. As DNA, the CDR3 is TGTGCCACCAGCAGGCTGGGGGCGGGGGGGCAAGATACGCAGTATTTT.

The chain carries TRBV6-4 and TRBJ2-1; 9 positions agree with TRBD1. This CDR3 has 16 residues. The V gene's germline CDR1 is MRHNA and CDR2 SNTAGT. The J segment lost 7 bases and the V segment lost 6 bases, leaving 13 bases of the junction unmatched. CDR3 protein: CASSDITGGEVNEQFF. The DNA for the CDR3 is TGTGCCAGCAGCGACATAACAGGGGGCGAGGTGAATGAGCAGTTCTTC.

In DNA, the CDR3 is TGTGCCAGCCGACAGGGGTTGGGTGAAGCTTTCTTT. Translating it yields CASRQGLGEAFF. The rearrangement links TRBV2 to TRBJ1-1; 8 bases are shared with TRBD1. Germline CDR1 SNHLY, CDR2 FYNNEI. After removal of 8 bases from V and 7 bases from J, the junction contained 6 bases not matched to a gene. CDR3 length: 12 amino acids.

The chain is built from TRBV7-2 and TRBJ2-2; no definite D call. The V and J ends lost 2 bases and 5 bases respectively, with 15 bases between them. CDR1 and CDR2 from the germline V gene are SGHTA and FQGNSA. CDR3 size: 16 residues. The CDR3 sequence: CASSLKAARTTGELFF. The CDR3 DNA is TGTGCCAGCAGCTTAAAGGCCGCCCGAACGACCGGGGAGCTGTTTTTT.

This clonotype was detected a few times. Mismatch with germline at one junction end may stem from a read error. This rearrangement joins TRBV20-1 to TRBJ1-4; 9 nucleotides agree with TRBD1. CDR3 size: 14 residues. Germline CDR1 is DFQATT and CDR2 is SNEGSKA (reference sequence). The CDR3 reads CSARETVTGGLPHF. The CDR3 DNA reads TGCAGTGCTAGGGAGACAGTAACAGGGGGCCTTCCCCATTTT.

This clonotype was seen ten or more times. The V call is TRBV19, the J call TRBJ1-5, with D unresolved. Per germline, CDR1 LNHDA and CDR2 SQIVND (reference sequence). This CDR3 has 15 amino acids. Trimming removed 7 bases at V and 0 bases at J, with 13 bases between. CDR3 region: CASKEMMYSNQPQHF. CDR3 nucleotides: TGTGCCAGTAAAGAAATGATGTATAGCAATCAGCCCCAGCATTTT.

The chain has TRBV12-3 or TRBV12-4 and TRBJ2-2; possible D gene TRBD1, 5 bases. V dropped 3 bases and J dropped 8 bases, with 7 bases sitting between them. This CDR3 contains 12 residues. CDR3 region: CASSFAGGELFF. The DNA for the CDR3 is TGTGCCAGCAGTTTTGCAGGGGGGGAGCTGTTTTTT.

The table lists this clonotype with a few counts. The V call is TRBV19, the J call TRBJ2-6; TRBD1 might be the D (7 bases). The CDR3 loop spans 17 amino acids. V was shortened by 4 bases and J by 2 bases, with 15 bases between the two germline ends. The V gene's germline CDR1 is LNHDA and CDR2 SQIVND (reference sequence). The CDR3: CASSRGATGAGANVLTF. CDR3 nucleotides: TGTGCCAGTAGTAGGGGGGCCACAGGGGCTGGGGCCAACGTCCTGACTTTC.

This clonotype has at least ten counts. The chain links TRBV12-3 or TRBV12-4 to TRBJ1-1; TRBD1 aligns across 7 bases. This CDR3 has 14 residues. The V and J ends lost 0 bases and 3 bases, in that order; junction bases with no gene match: 1. The CDR3 DNA follows: TGTGCCAGCAGTTTAGCAGGGGGCTACACTGAAGCTTTCTTT. Its protein is CASSLAGGYTEAFF.

As to this clonotype: At one of its ends the junction is not consistent with the germline gene, which may arise from a read error. The rearrangement uses TRBV25-1 and TRBJ2-3, with unresolved D. CDR3 length equals 15 residues. Germline-derived CDR1 and CDR2 are MGHDK and SYGVNS. The DNA of the CDR3 is TGTGCCAGCAGCGAATTCATAACTAGCACAGATACGCAGTATTTT. This sequence encodes CASSEFITSTDTQYF.

V usage is TRBV29-1 and J usage is TRBJ2-7; maybe TRBD1 (5 bases). From germline, CDR1 is SQVTM and CDR2 ANQGSEA. The V and J ends lost 3 bases and 6 bases respectively, with 15 bases between them. CDR3 size: 13 residues. The CDR3 DNA follows: TGCAGCGTTGATCGCCAGGGATCGAGCGAGCAGTACTTC. It codes for CSVDRQGSSEQYF.